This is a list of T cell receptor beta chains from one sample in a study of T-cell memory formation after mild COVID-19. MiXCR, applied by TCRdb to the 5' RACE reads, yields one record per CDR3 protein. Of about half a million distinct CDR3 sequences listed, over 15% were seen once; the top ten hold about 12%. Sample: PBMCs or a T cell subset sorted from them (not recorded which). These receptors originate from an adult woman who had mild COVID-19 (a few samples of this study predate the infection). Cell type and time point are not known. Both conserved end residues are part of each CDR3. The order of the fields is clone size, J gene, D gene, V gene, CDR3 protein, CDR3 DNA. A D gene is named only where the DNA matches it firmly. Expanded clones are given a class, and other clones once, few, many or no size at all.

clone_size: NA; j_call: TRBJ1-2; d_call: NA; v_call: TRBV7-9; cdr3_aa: CASSPSGAYGYTF; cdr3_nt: TGTGCCAGCAGCCCCTCGGGGGCCTATGGCTACACCTTC
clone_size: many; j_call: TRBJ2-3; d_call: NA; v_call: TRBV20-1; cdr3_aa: CSARQDSLSTDTQYF; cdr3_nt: TGCAGTGCTAGACAGGACTCCTTGAGCACAGATACGCAGTATTTT
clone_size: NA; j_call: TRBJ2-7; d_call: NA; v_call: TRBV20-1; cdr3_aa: CSARDLSIYEQYF; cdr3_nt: TGCAGTGCTAGAGATCTCTCGATCTACGAGCAGTACTTC
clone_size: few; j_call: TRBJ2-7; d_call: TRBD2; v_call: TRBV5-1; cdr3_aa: CASSLVGGSHSYEQYF; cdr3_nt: TGCGCCAGCAGCTTGGTAGGCGGGAGCCACTCCTACGAGCAGTACTTC
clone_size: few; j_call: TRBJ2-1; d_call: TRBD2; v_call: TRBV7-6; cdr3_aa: CASSLESGLAGDEQFF; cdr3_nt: TGTGCCAGCAGCTTGGAGTCGGGACTAGCGGGAGATGAGCAGTTCTTC
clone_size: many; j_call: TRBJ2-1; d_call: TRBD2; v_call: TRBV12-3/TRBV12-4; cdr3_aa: CASSRKREGHNEQFF; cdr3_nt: TGTGCCAGCAGTAGAAAGCGGGAGGGTCACAATGAGCAGTTCTTC
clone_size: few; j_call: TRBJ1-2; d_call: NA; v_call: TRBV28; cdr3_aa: CASSFIRVYGYTF; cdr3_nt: TGTGCCAGCAGTTTCATCAGGGTTTATGGCTACACCTTC
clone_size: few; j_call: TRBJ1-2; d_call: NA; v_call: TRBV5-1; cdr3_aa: CASSLAGPGTGGYTF; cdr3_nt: TGCGCCAGCAGCTTGGCGGGACCGGGGACCGGGGGCTACACCTTC
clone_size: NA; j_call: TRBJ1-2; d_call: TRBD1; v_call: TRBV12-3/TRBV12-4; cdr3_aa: CASSSQPGTGYGYTF; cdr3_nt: TGTGCCAGCAGTTCCCAGCCCGGGACAGGGTATGGCTACACCTTC
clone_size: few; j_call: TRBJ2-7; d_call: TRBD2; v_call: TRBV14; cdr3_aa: CASGFLAGGGEQYF; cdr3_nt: TGTGCCAGCGGCTTTCTAGCGGGAGGTGGCGAGCAGTACTTC
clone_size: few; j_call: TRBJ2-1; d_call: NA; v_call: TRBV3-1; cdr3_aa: CASKDVRSTYNEQFF; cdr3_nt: TGTGCCAGCAAAGACGTGAGATCAACCTACAATGAGCAGTTCTTC
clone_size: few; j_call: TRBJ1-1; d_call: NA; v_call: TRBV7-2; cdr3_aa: CASSLIAGVRNTEAFF; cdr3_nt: TGTGCCAGCAGCTTAATTGCCGGGGTCCGAAACACTGAAGCTTTCTTT
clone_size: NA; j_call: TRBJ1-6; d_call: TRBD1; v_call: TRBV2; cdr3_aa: CASISRTGPVGSPLHF; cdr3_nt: TGTGCCAGCATCAGCCGGACAGGACCTGTGGGGTCACCCCTCCACTTT
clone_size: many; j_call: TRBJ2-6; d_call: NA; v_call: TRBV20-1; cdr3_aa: CSASAQSGANVLTF; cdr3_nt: TGCAGTGCTAGTGCGCAGTCTGGGGCCAACGTCCTGACTTTC
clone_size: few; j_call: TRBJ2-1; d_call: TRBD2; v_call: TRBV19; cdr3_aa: CASSIAAGPYNEQFF; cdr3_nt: TGTGCCAGTAGTATAGCAGCGGGACCCTACAATGAGCAGTTCTTC
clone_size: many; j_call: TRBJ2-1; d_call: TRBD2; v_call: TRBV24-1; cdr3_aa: CATSGGVGSGRDYNEQFF; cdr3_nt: TGTGCCACCAGTGGGGGGGTTGGTAGCGGGAGAGATTACAATGAGCAGTTCTTC
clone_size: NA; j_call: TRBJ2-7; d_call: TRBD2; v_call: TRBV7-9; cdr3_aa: CASSATSGTYEQYF; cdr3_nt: TGTGCCAGCAGCGCCACTAGCGGGACCTACGAGCAGTACTTC
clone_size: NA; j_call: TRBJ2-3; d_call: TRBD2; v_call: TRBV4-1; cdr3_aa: CASALSRLPGLAPLYF; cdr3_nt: TGCGCCAGCGCACTATCAAGATTACCGGGACTAGCCCCCTTGTATTTT
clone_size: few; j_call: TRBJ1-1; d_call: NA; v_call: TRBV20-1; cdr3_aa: CSARRDSNTEAFF; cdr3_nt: TGCAGTGCTAGACGAGACAGCAACACTGAAGCTTTCTTT
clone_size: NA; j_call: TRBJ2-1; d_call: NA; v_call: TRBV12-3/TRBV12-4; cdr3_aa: CASSAQGEGHNEQFF; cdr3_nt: TGTGCCAGCAGTGCGCAGGGAGAAGGGCACAATGAGCAGTTCTTC
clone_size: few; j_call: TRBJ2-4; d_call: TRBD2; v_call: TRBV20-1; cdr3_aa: CSARTSGRPKNIQYF; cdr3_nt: TGCAGTGCCCGGACTAGCGGGAGGCCTAAAAACATTCAGTACTTC
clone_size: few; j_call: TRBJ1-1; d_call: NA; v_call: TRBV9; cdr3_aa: CASSVVELGYAEAFF; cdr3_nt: TGTGCCAGCAGCGTAGTTGAGCTGGGCTACGCTGAAGCTTTCTTT